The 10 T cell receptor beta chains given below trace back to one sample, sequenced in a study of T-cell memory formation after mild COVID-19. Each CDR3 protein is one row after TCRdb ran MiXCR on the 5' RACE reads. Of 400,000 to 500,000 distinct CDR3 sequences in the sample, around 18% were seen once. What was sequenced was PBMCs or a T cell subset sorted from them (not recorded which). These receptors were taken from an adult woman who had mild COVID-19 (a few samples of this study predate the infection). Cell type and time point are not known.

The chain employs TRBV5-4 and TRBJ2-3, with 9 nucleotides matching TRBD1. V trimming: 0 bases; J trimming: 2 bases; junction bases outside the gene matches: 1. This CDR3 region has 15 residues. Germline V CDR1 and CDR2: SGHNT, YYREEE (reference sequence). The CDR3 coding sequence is TGTGCCAGCAGCTTGGGACAGGGGGACACAGATACGCAGTATTTT. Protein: CASSLGQGDTDTQYF. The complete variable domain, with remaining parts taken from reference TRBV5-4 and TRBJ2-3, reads ETGVTQSPTHLIKTRGQQVTLRCSSQSGHNTVSWYQQALGQGPQFIFQYYREEENGRGNFPPRFSGLQFPNYSSELNVNALELDDSALYLCASSLGQGDTDTQYFGPGTRLTVL.

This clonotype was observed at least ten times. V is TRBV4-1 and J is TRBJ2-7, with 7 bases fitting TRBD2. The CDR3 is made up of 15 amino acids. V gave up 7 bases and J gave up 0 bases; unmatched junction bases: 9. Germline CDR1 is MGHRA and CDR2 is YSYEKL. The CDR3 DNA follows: TGCGCCAGCACCAAGGACCCGGGGGGCTCCTACGAGCAGTACTTC. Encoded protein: CASTKDPGGSYEQYF.

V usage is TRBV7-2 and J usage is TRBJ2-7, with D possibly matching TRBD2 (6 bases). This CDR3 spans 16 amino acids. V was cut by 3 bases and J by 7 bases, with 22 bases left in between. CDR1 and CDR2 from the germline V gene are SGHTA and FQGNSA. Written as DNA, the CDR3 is TGTGCCAGCAGCTTGGTGGCGGGGCGTTCGAGTGAAGAGCAGTACTTC. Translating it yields CASSLVAGRSSEEQYF.

This chain's CDR3 is CASSLPLRGVTQYF. For the CDR3, the DNA is TGTGCCAGCAGCTTACCACTCCGGGGTGTGACCCAGTACTTC. V is TRBV7-9 and J is TRBJ2-5; perhaps TRBD2 as D (5 bases). V dropped 2 bases and J dropped 7 bases, with 14 bases sitting between them. Per germline, CDR1 SEHNR and CDR2 FQNEAQ (reference sequence). The CDR3 has 14 amino acids.

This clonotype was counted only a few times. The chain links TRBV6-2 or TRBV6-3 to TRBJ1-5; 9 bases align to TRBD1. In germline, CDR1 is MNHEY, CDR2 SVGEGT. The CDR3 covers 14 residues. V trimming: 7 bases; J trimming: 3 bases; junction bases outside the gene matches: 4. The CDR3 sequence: CASKGQGFNQPQHF. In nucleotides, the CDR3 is TGTGCCAGCAAAGGACAGGGGTTCAATCAGCCCCAGCATTTT.

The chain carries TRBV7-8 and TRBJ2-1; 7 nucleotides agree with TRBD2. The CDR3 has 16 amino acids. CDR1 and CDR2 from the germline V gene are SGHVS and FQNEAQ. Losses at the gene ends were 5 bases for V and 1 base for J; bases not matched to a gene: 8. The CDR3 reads CASSPGGDWSYNEQFF. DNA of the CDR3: TGTGCCAGCAGCCCGGGGGGTGACTGGTCCTACAATGAGCAGTTCTTC. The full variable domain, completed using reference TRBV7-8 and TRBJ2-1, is GAGVSQSPRYKVAKRGQDVALRCDPISGHVSLFWYQQALGQGPEFLTYFQNEAQLDKSGLPSDRFFAERPEGSVSTLKIQRTQQEDSAVYLCASSPGGDWSYNEQFFGPGTRLTVL.

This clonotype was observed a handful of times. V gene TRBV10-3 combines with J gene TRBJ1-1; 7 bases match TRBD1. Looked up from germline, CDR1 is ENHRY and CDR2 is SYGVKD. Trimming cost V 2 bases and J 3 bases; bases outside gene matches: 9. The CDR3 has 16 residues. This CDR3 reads CAISERPGQRDTEAFF. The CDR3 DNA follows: TGTGCCATCAGTGAGCGACCGGGACAGCGTGACACTGAAGCTTTCTTT.

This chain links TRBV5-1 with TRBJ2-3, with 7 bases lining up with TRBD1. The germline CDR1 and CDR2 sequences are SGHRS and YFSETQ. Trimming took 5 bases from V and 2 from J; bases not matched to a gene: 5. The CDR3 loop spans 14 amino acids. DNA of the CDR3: TGCGCCAGCAGGAAACAGGGGACCACAGATACGCAGTATTTT. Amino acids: CASRKQGTTDTQYF.

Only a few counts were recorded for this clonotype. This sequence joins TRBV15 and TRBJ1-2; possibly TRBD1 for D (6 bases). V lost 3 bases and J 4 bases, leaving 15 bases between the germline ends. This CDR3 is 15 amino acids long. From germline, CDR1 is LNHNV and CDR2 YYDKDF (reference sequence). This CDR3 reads CATSRRGGAFYGYTF. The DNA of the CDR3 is TGTGCCACCAGCAGGCGAGGGGGGGCGTTCTATGGCTACACCTTC.

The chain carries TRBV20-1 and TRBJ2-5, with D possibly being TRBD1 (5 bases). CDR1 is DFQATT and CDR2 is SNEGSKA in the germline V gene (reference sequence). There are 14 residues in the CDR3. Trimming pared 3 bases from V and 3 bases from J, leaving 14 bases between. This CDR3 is CSASVGQTKETQYF. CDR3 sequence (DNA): TGCAGTGCTAGCGTGGGGCAGACGAAAGAGACCCAGTACTTC.